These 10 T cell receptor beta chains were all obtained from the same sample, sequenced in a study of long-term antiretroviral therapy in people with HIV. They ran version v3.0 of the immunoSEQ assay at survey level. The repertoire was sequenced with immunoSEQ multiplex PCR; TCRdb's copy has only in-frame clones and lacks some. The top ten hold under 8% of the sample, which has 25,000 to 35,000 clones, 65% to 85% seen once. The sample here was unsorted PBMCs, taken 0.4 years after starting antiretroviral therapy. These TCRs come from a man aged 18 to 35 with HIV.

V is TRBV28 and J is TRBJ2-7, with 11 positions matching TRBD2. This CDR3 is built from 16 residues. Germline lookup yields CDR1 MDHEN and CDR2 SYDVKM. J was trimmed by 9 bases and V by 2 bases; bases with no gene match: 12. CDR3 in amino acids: CASSLPLLAGVGGQYF. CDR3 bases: TGTGCCAGCAGTTTACCCCTACTAGCGGGAGTGGGCGGGCAGTACTTC. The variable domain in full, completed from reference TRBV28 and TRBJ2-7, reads DVKVTQSSRYLVKRTGEKVFLECVQDMDHENMFWYRQDPGLGLRLIYFSYDVKMKEKGDIPEGYSVSREKKERFSLILESASTNQTSMYLCASSLPLLAGVGGQYFGPGTRLTVT.

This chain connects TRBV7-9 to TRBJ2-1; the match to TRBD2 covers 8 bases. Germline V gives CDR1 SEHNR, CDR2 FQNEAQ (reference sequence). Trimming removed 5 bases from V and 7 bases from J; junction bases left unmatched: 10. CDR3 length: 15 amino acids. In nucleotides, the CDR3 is TGTGCCAGCAGCCCGGGACTAGGATCCCTAAATGAGCAGTTCTTC. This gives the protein CASSPGLGSLNEQFF.

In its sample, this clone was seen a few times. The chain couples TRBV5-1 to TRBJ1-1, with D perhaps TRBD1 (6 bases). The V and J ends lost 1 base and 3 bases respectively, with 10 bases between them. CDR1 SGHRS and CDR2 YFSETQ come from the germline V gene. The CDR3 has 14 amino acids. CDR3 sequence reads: CASSLSGGHTEAFF. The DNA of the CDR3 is TGCGCCAGCAGCTTGAGCGGGGGGCACACTGAAGCTTTCTTT.

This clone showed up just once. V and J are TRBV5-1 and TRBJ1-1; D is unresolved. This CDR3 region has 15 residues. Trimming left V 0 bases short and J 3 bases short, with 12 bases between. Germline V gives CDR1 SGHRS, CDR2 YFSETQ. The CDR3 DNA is TGCGCCAGCAGCTTGGAGGCACCCTTCTACACTGAAGCTTTCTTT. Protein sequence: CASSLEAPFYTEAFF.

CDR3: CASRGRGSPYEQYF. CDR3 nucleotides: TGTGCCAGCAGGGGGCGGGGCAGCCCCTACGAGCAGTACTTC. This chain joins TRBV27 and TRBJ2-7; a possible D gene is TRBD2 (6 bases). CDR1 is MNHEY and CDR2 is SMNVEV in the germline V gene (reference sequence). The CDR3 extends over 14 amino acids. The V and J ends lost 6 bases and 2 bases respectively, with 14 bases between them.

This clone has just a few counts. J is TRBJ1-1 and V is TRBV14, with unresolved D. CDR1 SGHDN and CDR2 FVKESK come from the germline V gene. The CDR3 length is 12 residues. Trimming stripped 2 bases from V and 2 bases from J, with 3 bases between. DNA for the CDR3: TGTGCCAGCAGCCAACCCAACACTGAAGCTTTCTTT. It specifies CASSQPNTEAFF. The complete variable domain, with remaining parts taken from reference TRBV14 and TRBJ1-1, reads EAGVTQFPSHSVIEKGQTVTLRCDPISGHDNLYWYRRVMGKEIKFLLHFVKESKQDESGMPNNRFLAERTGGTYSTLKVQPAELEDSGVYFCASSQPNTEAFFGQGTRLTVV.

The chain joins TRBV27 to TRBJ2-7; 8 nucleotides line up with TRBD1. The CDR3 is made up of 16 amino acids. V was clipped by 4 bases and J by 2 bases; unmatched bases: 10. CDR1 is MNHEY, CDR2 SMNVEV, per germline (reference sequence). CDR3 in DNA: TGTGCCAGCAGTTCCCTCACCGGGACAGGAGCCTACGAGCAGTACTTC. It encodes CASSSLTGTGAYEQYF.

The CDR3 DNA sequence: TGTGCCAGCAGCCCCCCTCGGAGCTCCTACAATGAGCAGTTCTTC. This codes for CASSPPRSSYNEQFF. The chain couples TRBV11-2 to TRBJ2-1; D not resolved. Germline lookup yields CDR1 SGHAT and CDR2 FQNNGV. CDR3 length: 15 residues. Trimming left V 5 bases short and J 0 bases short, with 11 bases between.

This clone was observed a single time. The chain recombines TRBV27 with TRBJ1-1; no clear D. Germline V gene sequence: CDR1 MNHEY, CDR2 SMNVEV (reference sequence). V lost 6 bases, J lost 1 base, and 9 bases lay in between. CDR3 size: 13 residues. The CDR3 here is CASSIGGNTEAFF. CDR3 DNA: TGTGCCAGCAGCATAGGAGGGAACACTGAAGCTTTCTTT.

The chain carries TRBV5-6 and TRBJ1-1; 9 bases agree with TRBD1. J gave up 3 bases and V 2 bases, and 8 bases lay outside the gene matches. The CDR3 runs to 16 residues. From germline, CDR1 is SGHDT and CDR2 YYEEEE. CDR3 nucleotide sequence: TGTGCCAGCAGCTTCCTCCGGGACAGGGTGTACACTGAAGCTTTCTTT. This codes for CASSFLRDRVYTEAFF. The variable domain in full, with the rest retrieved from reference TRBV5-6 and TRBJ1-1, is DAGVTQSPTHLIKTRGQQVTLRCSPKSGHDTVSWYQQALGQGPQFIFQYYEEEERQRGNFPDRFSGHQFPNYSSELNVNALLLGDSALYLCASSFLRDRVYTEAFFGQGTRLTVV.